One and the same sample provided the 17 T cell receptor beta chains below, sequenced in a study of blood T cell repertoires in COVID-19 (dated by TCRdb to 2020 to 2022). The library was prepared using the immunoSEQ multiplex PCR assay. TCRdb's version of the immuneACCESS table is confined to in-frame rearrangements and falls short of the full clone set. An unresolved V gene accounts for under half of the shortfall where checked; the remainder is of unknown origin. The sample table shows about 110,000 clones, and about 75% are seen once. The top ten clones comprise roughly 17% of the sample. The sample taken for sequencing was peripheral blood. The receptors stem from a woman aged 80 or older with active or convalescent COVID-19.

This clone was counted a single time. The genes are TRBV5-1 and TRBJ2-7; 8 nucleotides line up with TRBD2. The CDR3 spans 17 residues. Per the germline V gene, CDR1 is SGHRS and CDR2 is YFSETQ. Trimming removed 0 bases from V and 0 bases from J; junction bases left unmatched: 8. The CDR3, as DNA: TGCGCCAGCAGCTTGGCGAGTACTAGCGGCAGCTCCTACGAGCAGTACTTC. This gives the protein CASSLASTSGSSYEQYF.

With respect to this clone: Distinct nucleotide sequences in the sample also encode this CDR3. The chain has TRBV12-3 or TRBV12-4 and TRBJ1-2; a weak D match, TRBD1 (6 bases). Trimming pared 5 bases from V and 6 bases from J, leaving 13 bases between. The CDR3 runs to 13 residues. The CDR3 nucleotides read TGTGCCAGCAGTCTAGACAGGTTGCATGGCTACACCTTC. Translating gives CASSLDRLHGYTF.

This clone occurred a few times. The chain has TRBV27 and TRBJ1-2, with D possibly being TRBD1 (6 bases). Trimming removed 3 bases at V and 0 bases at J, with 11 bases between. There are 15 residues in the CDR3. Germline V CDR1 and CDR2: MNHEY, SMNVEV (reference sequence). CDR3 in DNA: TGTGCCAGCAGTTTCTTACAGGGAGCTAACTATGGCTACACCTTC. It encodes CASSFLQGANYGYTF.

V and J are TRBV19 and TRBJ2-1; a possible D gene is TRBD1 (5 bases). The CDR3 has 15 residues. With 1 base removed from V and 4 bases from J, the gap between germline ends came to 11 bases. Per germline, CDR1 LNHDA and CDR2 SQIVND (reference sequence). CDR3 coding DNA: TGTGCCAGTAGTATAGCGTCAGGGCAGTACAATGAGCAGTTCTTC. It specifies CASSIASGQYNEQFF.

The CDR3 sequence is CASSRIGREGYTF. CDR3 sequence (DNA): TGTGCCAGCAGTAGGATAGGACGGGAGGGCTACACCTTC. This chain connects TRBV11-2 to TRBJ1-2; D remains ambiguous. This CDR3 comprises 13 residues. Germline V gene sequence: CDR1 SGHAT, CDR2 FQNNGV. V shed 6 bases and J shed 8 bases, with 16 bases lying between them.

The chain links TRBV5-1 to TRBJ2-6; tentatively, D is TRBD2 (5 bases). Germline CDR1 is SGHRS and CDR2 is YFSETQ. The CDR3 length is 15 residues. The V and J ends lost 2 bases and 2 bases respectively, with 8 bases between them. The CDR3 protein is CASSFEGPGANVLTF. DNA of the CDR3: TGCGCCAGCAGCTTCGAGGGTCCTGGGGCCAACGTCCTGACTTTC.

This clone was found once. V and J are TRBV7-9 and TRBJ2-5, with D maybe TRBD2 (6 bases). CDR3 length: 16 residues. V was trimmed by 1 base and J by 5 bases, leaving 17 bases between them. Germline values: CDR1 SEHNR, CDR2 FQNEAQ (reference sequence). In DNA form, the CDR3 reads TGTGCCAGCAGCTTAGGCCCCCGAGACAGCGGGGAGACCCAGTACTTC. Translated: CASSLGPRDSGETQYF.

The chain carries TRBV6-2 or TRBV6-3 and TRBJ2-5; 9 bases are a match to TRBD2. The CDR3 spans 16 residues. The V and J ends lost 0 bases and 3 bases, in that order; junction bases with no gene match: 5. The germline V gene has CDR1 MNHEY and CDR2 SVGEGT. The CDR3 bases are TGTGCCAGCAGTTACTCCATCTCTAGCGGGAAAGAGACCCAGTACTTC. This gives the protein CASSYSISSGKETQYF.

The chain couples TRBV10-3 to TRBJ2-7; tentative D call: TRBD1 (5 bases). Between the trimmed V and J ends, which lost 11 bases and 3 bases, there was a span of 14 bases. The CDR3 is 12 amino acids. The germline V gene encodes CDR1 ENHRY and CDR2 SYGVKD. CDR3 nucleotides: TGTGCCTGCAGGGCAGCCGACTACGAGCAGTACTTC. Protein: CACRAADYEQYF.

In this sample, this clone turned up once. This chain links TRBV10-3 with TRBJ1-3, with 7 bases identical to TRBD1. This CDR3 contains 17 residues. Germline V lookup: CDR1 ENHRY, CDR2 SYGVKD. J gave up 0 bases and V 5 bases, and 10 bases lay outside the gene matches. The CDR3 bases are TGTGCCATCAGTCGGGACAGAATTGGGGTCTCTGGAAACACCATATATTTT. Its translation is CAISRDRIGVSGNTIYF.

This clone showed up just a few times. The chain has TRBV7-2 and TRBJ2-7; no firm D call. The germline CDR1 and CDR2 sequences are SGHTA and FQGNSA. The CDR3 consists of 13 residues. V lost 1 base and J 2 bases, leaving 6 bases between the germline ends. CDR3 DNA sequence: TGTGCCAGCAGCTTAGATGGCACCTACGAGCAGTACTTC. Encoded protein: CASSLDGTYEQYF.

The chain links TRBV5-1 to TRBJ2-3; 10 bases agree with TRBD1. CDR1 and CDR2 from the germline V gene are SGHRS and YFSETQ. The J segment lost 6 bases and the V segment lost 4 bases, leaving 5 bases of the junction unmatched. The CDR3 covers 14 residues. For the CDR3, the DNA is TGCGCCAGCAGCACTGGGACAGGGGACGATACGCAGTATTTT. This codes for CASSTGTGDDTQYF.

The CDR3 DNA follows: TGTGCCAGTAGTGACGGAGGGTGGGATACGCAGTATTTT. This sequence encodes CASSDGGWDTQYF. The genes are TRBV19 and TRBJ2-3; a possible D gene is TRBD2 (6 bases). The V gene lost 5 bases and the J gene lost 6 bases, with 12 bases spanning the gap. The germline V gene has CDR1 LNHDA and CDR2 SQIVND (reference sequence). This CDR3 has 13 residues.

This clone was recorded once. The gene calls are TRBV6-1 and TRBJ1-1, with 7 bases fitting TRBD1. This CDR3 is 13 amino acids long. CDR1 and CDR2 from the germline V gene are MNHNS and SASEGT. Germline trimming cut 5 bases from V and 7 bases from J; bases unmatched to any gene: 7. The CDR3 DNA sequence: TGTGCCAGCAGTTGGGACAGATACAATGAAGCTTTCTTT. Translation gives CASSWDRYNEAFF.

The chain is built from TRBV9 and TRBJ2-3, with 8 bases fitting TRBD1. V trimming: 3 bases; J trimming: 3 bases; junction bases outside the gene matches: 9. CDR1 SGDLS and CDR2 YYNGEE come from the germline V gene. The CDR3 sequence is 16 residues long. CDR3 residues: CASSADRGGRTDTQYF. CDR3 DNA: TGTGCCAGCAGCGCCGACAGGGGTGGAAGAACAGATACGCAGTATTTT.

The rearrangement joins TRBV5-8 to TRBJ2-7, with D uncertain. This CDR3 has 12 residues. The V end lost 2 bases, the J end lost 4 bases, and 7 bases lay between the germline ends. Germline CDR1 SGHTS, CDR2 YDEGEE. This CDR3 is CASSLGVYEQYF. In nucleotides, the CDR3 is TGTGCCAGCAGCTTAGGAGTTTACGAGCAGTACTTC.

Ten or more counts support this clone. The J gene is TRBJ2-2, the V gene TRBV18, with unresolved D. This CDR3 region has 15 residues. V gave up 4 bases and J gave up 4 bases, with 13 bases separating them. Germline V gives CDR1 KGHSH, CDR2 LQKENI. The CDR3 spells CASSLQTQSTGELFF. The CDR3 bases are TGTGCCAGCTCACTACAGACACAGAGCACCGGGGAGCTGTTTTTT.